The clone carrying this TCR beta chain was seen a handful of times. Its antigen is not known. The germline V gene encodes CDR1 DFQATT and CDR2 SNEGSKA (reference sequence). This CDR3 region has 17 residues. The V end lost 1 base, the J end lost 0 bases, and 18 bases lay between the germline ends. The sample is drawn from a study of response to subunit inactivated influenza vaccine. TCRdb redid the calling of the RT-PCR reads with MiXCR, one entry per CDR3 protein. This sample has around 850,000 distinct CDR3 sequences, with about 18% found just once. Study-wide points: There was a suggestion from the authors that each seasonal influenza vaccination recruits few new T cells.

This TCR was sampled from a man aged 50-60 years who received an inactivated influenza vaccine. The chain is built from TRBV20-1 and TRBJ2-5; D is perhaps TRBD1 (6 bases). The sample consisted of PBMCs from blood, taken 4 to 6 days after vaccination. CDR3 nucleotide sequence: TGCAGTGCTAGAGTCGTCCAGGGGTGGCCCAACCAAGAGACCCAGTACTTC. Amino acid sequence: CSARVVQGWPNQETQYF.